The 16 T cell receptor beta chains below come from one sample, sequenced in a study of shared clonotypes between healthy human individuals. Sequencing was performed with immunoSEQ multiplex PCR; in TCRdb, only in-frame clones are kept and a portion is missing. Seen here are 2 million to 2.5 million clones, approximately 95% observed once, and the top ten hold about 0.39%. Sequencing input: naive CD4+ T cells from PBMCs. Subset indicated: CD45RA+ positively selected. The receptors were gathered from a man younger than 35 in good health. Some clones in this sample may be carry-over from other donors' samples.

The genes are TRBV6-1 and TRBJ2-7; D is unresolved. Trimming left V 7 bases short and J 3 bases short, with 10 bases between. This CDR3 is 12 amino acids long. Germline V CDR1 and CDR2: MNHNS, SASEGT. CDR3: CASTTFHYEQYF. DNA for the CDR3: TGTGCCAGCACCACATTCCACTACGAGCAGTACTTC.

This sequence joins TRBV21-1 and TRBJ2-5. TRBV21-1 is an annotated pseudogene. The CDR3 is 16 residues long. The CDR3 DNA follows: TGTGCCAGCAGCAAGGCCAGCAACGAAATGGGGGAGACCCAGTACTTC. This sequence encodes CASSKASNEMGETQYF.

The rearrangement uses TRBV2 and TRBJ1-2; no definite D call. There are 12 residues in the CDR3. Germline values: CDR1 SNHLY, CDR2 FYNNEI. The V end lost 5 bases, the J end lost 8 bases, and 12 bases lay between the germline ends. The CDR3 loop reads CASSSILAGYTF. Here the CDR3 DNA reads TGTGCCAGCAGTTCGATCTTAGCCGGCTACACCTTC.

This chain joins TRBV9 and TRBJ2-1; D unresolved. V lost 6 bases and J lost 0, with 13 bases in between. The CDR3 has 15 amino acids. Germline CDR1 reads SGDLS; CDR2 reads YYNGEE. In DNA form, the CDR3 reads TGTGCCAGCACCCCGGCCGTAAACTCCTACAATGAGCAGTTCTTC. Its translation is CASTPAVNSYNEQFF.

The J gene is TRBJ2-1, the V gene TRBV11-3; TRBD2 matches at 7 bases. This CDR3 is built from 16 residues. V shed 3 bases and J 7 bases; nucleotides not matched to a gene: 12. Germline lookup yields CDR1 SGHNT and CDR2 YENEEA. The CDR3 coding sequence is TGTGCCAGCAGCTTCCGGACTAGGGAGGATGGAAATGAGCAGTTCTTC. This encodes CASSFRTREDGNEQFF.

The CDR3 loop reads CASSPTAMNTEAFF. As DNA, the CDR3 is TGTGCCAGCAGCCCTACAGCGATGAACACTGAAGCTTTCTTT. The chain couples TRBV5-4 to TRBJ1-1; no clear D gene. There are 14 residues in the CDR3. Between the trimmed V and J ends, which lost 4 bases and 0 bases, there was a span of 10 bases. The V gene's germline CDR1 is SGHNT and CDR2 YYREEE (reference sequence).

The table lists this clone with a count of one. The CDR3: CASSMGQGANYGYTF. The CDR3 DNA reads TGCGCCAGCAGTATGGGACAGGGGGCCAACTATGGCTACACCTTC. The genes are TRBV4-1 and TRBJ1-2, with 12 bases lining up with TRBD1. V dropped 6 bases and J dropped 2; count of bases not matched to a gene: 4. The germline V gene has CDR1 MGHRA and CDR2 YSYEKL. The length of the CDR3 is 15 residues.

The V and J genes are TRBV5-1 and TRBJ2-3; D is unclear. The germline gives CDR1 SGHRS, CDR2 YFSETQ. V gave up 2 bases and J gave up 2 bases, with 15 bases separating them. The CDR3 sequence is 16 residues long. CDR3 protein: CASSLQGTPSTDTQYF. CDR3 nucleotides: TGCGCCAGCAGCTTACAAGGAACCCCCTCCACAGATACGCAGTATTTT.

The chain combines TRBV5-4 with TRBJ1-2; D is perhaps TRBD1 (5 bases). This CDR3 has 14 amino acids. Germline V gene lookup returns CDR1 SGHNT and CDR2 YYREEE (reference sequence). V was shortened by 4 bases and J by 3 bases, with 13 bases between the two germline ends. The CDR3 DNA reads as TGTGCCAGCAGCCCTGACCGGGGCTACTATGGCTACACCTTC. It yields the protein CASSPDRGYYGYTF. Complete variable domain (other parts from reference TRBV5-4 and TRBJ1-2): ETGVTQSPTHLIKTRGQQVTLRCSSQSGHNTVSWYQQALGQGPQFIFQYYREEENGRGNFPPRFSGLQFPNYSSELNVNALELDDSALYLCASSPDRGYYGYTFGSGTRLTVV.

This CDR3 is CASKMATSGLYEQYF. In DNA, the CDR3 is TGTGCCAGCAAGATGGCGACTAGCGGGCTTTACGAGCAGTACTTC. The chain combines TRBV6-1 with TRBJ2-7; TRBD2 aligns across 10 bases. The V segment lost 7 bases and the J segment 4 bases; nucleotides outside the gene matches: 10. The CDR3 is 15 residues long. CDR1 is MNHNS and CDR2 is SASEGT in the germline V gene.

For the CDR3, the DNA is TGTGCCAGCAGCGAGGGACAGCAAGAGACCCAGTACTTC. Protein sequence: CASSEGQQETQYF. The chain employs TRBV11-2 and TRBJ2-5, with 7 bases matching TRBD1. J gave up 2 bases and V 5 bases, and 2 bases lay outside the gene matches. This CDR3 has 13 amino acids. The germline V gene has CDR1 SGHAT and CDR2 FQNNGV.

This clone appeared once. Other DNA sequences in the same sample also yield this CDR3. Here the CDR3 DNA reads TGTGCCTGGAGTGTTAATGGGGAGACCCAGTACTTC. Protein sequence: CAWSVNGETQYF. The genes are TRBV30 and TRBJ2-5; D call uncertain. Trimming stripped 0 bases from V and 5 bases from J, with 7 bases between. The germline V gene encodes CDR1 GTSNPN and CDR2 SVGIG (reference sequence). The CDR3 has 12 amino acids.

CDR3 nucleotides: TGTGCCAGCACCGGGACAGGGGGAAATGGCTACACCTTC. Protein: CASTGTGGNGYTF. The chain carries TRBV2 and TRBJ1-2; 11 nucleotides line up with TRBD1. V trimming: 7 bases; J trimming: 6 bases; junction bases outside the gene matches: 4. The CDR3 extends over 13 amino acids. Germline V lookup: CDR1 SNHLY, CDR2 FYNNEI.

This clone was seen just once. The sample contains more than one DNA sequence encoding this CDR3. V usage is TRBV18 and J usage is TRBJ2-5; D unresolved. The CDR3 is 15 residues long. V dropped 0 bases and J dropped 5 bases, with 13 bases sitting between them. Germline V gives CDR1 KGHSH, CDR2 LQKENI. CDR3 sequence reads: CASSPPSSGQETQYF. The CDR3 DNA reads as TGTGCCAGCTCACCACCCTCCTCCGGCCAGGAGACCCAGTACTTC.

The V and J genes are TRBV25-1 and TRBJ1-2; TRBD1 might be the D (5 bases). This CDR3 is built from 12 residues. The V and J ends lost 3 bases and 4 bases respectively, with 6 bases between them. CDR1 and CDR2 from the germline V gene are MGHDK and SYGVNS. The CDR3 bases are TGTGCCAGCAGTGACGACAGCTATGGCTACACCTTC. Amino acids: CASSDDSYGYTF.

The CDR3 DNA sequence: TGTGCCATCAGGGCGGGGGGTTCCTACAATGAGCAGTTCTTC. Residues: CAIRAGGSYNEQFF. The chain uses TRBV10-3 and TRBJ2-1; 8 bases align to TRBD2. This CDR3 has 14 residues. The germline V gene has CDR1 ENHRY and CDR2 SYGVKD. The V gene end was trimmed by 6 bases and the J gene end by 1 base; junction bases not matched to a gene: 2.